One sample yielded the 6 T cell receptor beta chains listed below, sequenced in a study of cytomegalovirus exposure and HLA in healthy donors. PCR employed 60 Vbeta and 13 Jbeta primers. Clones were sequenced by immunoSEQ multiplex PCR, and TCRdb holds only the in-frame ones, with some missing. This sample has approximately 110,000 clones; about 16% occur once, and the top ten carry roughly 0.8%. Sequencing was carried out using PBMCs. The receptor source for this set is a female donor in good health and CMV-seronegative.

This clone has a handful of counts. The chain links TRBV18 to TRBJ2-5; 8 positions match TRBD2. V lost 6 bases to trimming and J lost 2 bases; unmatched junction nucleotides: 14. Germline CDR1 and CDR2: KGHSH and LQKENI. CDR3 length: 17 residues. The chain's CDR3 is CASSAESSGFLQETQYF. CDR3 DNA sequence: TGTGCCAGCTCGGCCGAATCTAGCGGGTTTCTACAAGAGACCCAGTACTTC.

DNA of the CDR3: TGTGCCAGCAGCCATGGACAGGGCCACGAGCAGTACTTC. This codes for CASSHGQGHEQYF. This chain uses TRBV7-3 with TRBJ2-7; 8 nucleotides match TRBD1. Germline trimming cut 5 bases from V and 5 bases from J; bases unmatched to any gene: 5. CDR1 is SGHTA and CDR2 is FQGTGA in the germline V gene. The CDR3 runs 13 residues.

This clone was recorded a few times. V usage is TRBV19 and J usage is TRBJ2-5; 9 bases are a match to TRBD1. Germline CDR1 and CDR2: LNHDA and SQIVND (reference sequence). The trim removed 6 bases at V and 2 bases at J, leaving 22 bases unmatched. The CDR3 sequence is 20 residues long. CDR3 protein: CASSYHGTGFPPVPQETQYF. DNA for the CDR3: TGTGCCAGTAGCTACCACGGGACAGGGTTTCCCCCAGTTCCACAAGAGACCCAGTACTTC.

The rearrangement joins TRBV5-6 to TRBJ2-7; the match to TRBD1 covers 8 bases. The CDR3 runs 15 residues. V trimming: 4 bases; J trimming: 3 bases; junction bases outside the gene matches: 9. From germline, CDR1 is SGHDT and CDR2 YYEEEE. Here the CDR3 reads CASSPTGATLYEQYF. The DNA for the CDR3 is TGTGCCAGCAGCCCGACAGGGGCCACACTCTACGAGCAGTACTTC.

CDR3 nucleotides: TGTGCCAGCAGCACGAGCGGGCCACCCCTAATCTATGGCTACACCTTC. This sequence encodes CASSTSGPPLIYGYTF. V is TRBV5-6 and J is TRBJ1-2; D is unclear. Germline CDR1 is SGHDT and CDR2 is YYEEEE. This CDR3 is built from 16 residues. V gave up 4 bases and J gave up 4 bases, with 20 bases separating them.

The V call is TRBV5-1, the J call TRBJ2-1; 9 nucleotides match TRBD2. The J segment lost 6 bases and the V segment lost 3 bases, leaving 7 bases of the junction unmatched. CDR1 and CDR2 (germline): SGHRS, YFSETQ. CDR3 length equals 15 residues. Here the CDR3 reads CASSSTSGSSNEQFF. The CDR3 nucleotides read TGCGCCAGCAGCTCCACTAGCGGGTCTTCCAATGAGCAGTTCTTC.